This T cell receptor beta chain was sequenced for a study of shared clonotypes between healthy human individuals. Study information: For every donor, three CD4 naive, three CD4 memory, two CD8 naive and one CD8 memory plates were used. Regarding the study as a whole: Estimated richness values were generally larger in naive subsets than in memory subsets.

Deep-level assay runs were performed. Authors' methods: Filtering differed since immunoSEQ provided only junctions, with no quality scores. The method was immunoSEQ multiplex PCR; TCRdb's version includes in-frame clones alone and lacks a portion of them. V, J and clone size were drawn from that table, and D and trimming were deduced from the DNA. Among under 750,000 clones listed, 55% to 80% were seen once. For this clone: Its antigen is unidentified.

V lost 2 bases, J lost 3 bases, and 15 bases stayed unmatched. Per the germline V gene, CDR1 is SQVTM and CDR2 is ANQGSEA. This CDR3 is 17 amino acids long. The sequence was obtained from a woman aged 30 to 39 in good health. This sequence joins TRBV29-1 and TRBJ1-1, with 7 bases that match TRBD1. Sequencing used memory CD4+ T cells sorted from blood. This sample's subset: CD45RA-negative fraction. The chain's CDR3 is CSVENERFTGAHTEAFF. DNA for the CDR3: TGCAGCGTTGAAAACGAAAGATTCACAGGGGCCCACACTGAAGCTTTCTTT.